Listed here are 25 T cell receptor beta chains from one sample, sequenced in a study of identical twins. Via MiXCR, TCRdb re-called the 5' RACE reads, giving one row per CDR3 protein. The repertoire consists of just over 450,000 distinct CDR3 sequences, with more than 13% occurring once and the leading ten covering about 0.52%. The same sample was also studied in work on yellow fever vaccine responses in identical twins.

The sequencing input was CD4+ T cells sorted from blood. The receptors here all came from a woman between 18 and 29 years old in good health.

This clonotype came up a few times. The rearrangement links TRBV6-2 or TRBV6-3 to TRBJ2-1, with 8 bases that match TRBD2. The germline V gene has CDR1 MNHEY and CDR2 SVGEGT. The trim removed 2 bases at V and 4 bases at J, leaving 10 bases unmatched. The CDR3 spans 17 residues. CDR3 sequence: CASSYPHLAGSYNEQFF. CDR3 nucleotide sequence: TGTGCCAGCAGTTACCCCCATTTAGCGGGATCGTACAATGAGCAGTTCTTC.

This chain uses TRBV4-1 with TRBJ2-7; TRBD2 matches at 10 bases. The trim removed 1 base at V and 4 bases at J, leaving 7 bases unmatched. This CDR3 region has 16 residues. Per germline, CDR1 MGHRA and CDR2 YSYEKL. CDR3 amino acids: CASSQAPSGSWYEQYF. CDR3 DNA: TGCGCCAGCAGCCAAGCGCCTAGCGGGAGTTGGTACGAGCAGTACTTC.

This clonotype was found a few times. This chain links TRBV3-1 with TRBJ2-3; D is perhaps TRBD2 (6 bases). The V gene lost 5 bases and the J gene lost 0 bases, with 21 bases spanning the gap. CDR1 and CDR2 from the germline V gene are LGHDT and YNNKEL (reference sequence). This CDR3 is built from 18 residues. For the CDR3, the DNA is TGTGCCAGCAGCACCTCGAGCGGGTCAATACTTAGCACAGATACGCAGTATTTT. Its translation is CASSTSSGSILSTDTQYF.

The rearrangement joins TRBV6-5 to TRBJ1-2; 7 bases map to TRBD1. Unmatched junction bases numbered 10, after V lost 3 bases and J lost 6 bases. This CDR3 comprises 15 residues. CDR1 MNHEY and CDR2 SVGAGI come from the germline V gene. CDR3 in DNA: TGTGCCAGCAGTTATGTATCCGGGACAGCAGATGGCTACACCTTC. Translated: CASSYVSGTADGYTF.

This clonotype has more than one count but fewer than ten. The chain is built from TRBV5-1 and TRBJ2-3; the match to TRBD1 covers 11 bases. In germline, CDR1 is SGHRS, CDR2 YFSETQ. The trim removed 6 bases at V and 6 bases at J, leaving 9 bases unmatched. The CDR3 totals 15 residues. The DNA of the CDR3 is TGCGCCAGCACCAGGACAGGGGGCAATCTTGATACGCAGTATTTT. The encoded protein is CASTRTGGNLDTQYF.

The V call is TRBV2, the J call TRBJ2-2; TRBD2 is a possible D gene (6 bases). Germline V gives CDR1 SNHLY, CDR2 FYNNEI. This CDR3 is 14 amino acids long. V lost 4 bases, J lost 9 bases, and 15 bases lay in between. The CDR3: CASSVQTSAWELFF. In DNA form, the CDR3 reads TGTGCCAGCAGTGTGCAGACTAGTGCTTGGGAGCTGTTTTTT.

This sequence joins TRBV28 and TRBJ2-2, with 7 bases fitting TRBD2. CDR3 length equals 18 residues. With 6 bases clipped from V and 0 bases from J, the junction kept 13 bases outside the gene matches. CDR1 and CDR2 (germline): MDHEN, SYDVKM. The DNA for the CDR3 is TGTGCCAGCAGCCCTTGGCCTAGCGGAGCTACGAACACCGGGGAGCTGTTTTTT. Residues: CASSPWPSGATNTGELFF.

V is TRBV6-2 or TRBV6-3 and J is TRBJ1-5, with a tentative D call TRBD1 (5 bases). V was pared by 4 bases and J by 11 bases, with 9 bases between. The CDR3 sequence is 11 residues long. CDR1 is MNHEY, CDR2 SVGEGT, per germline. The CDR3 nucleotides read TGTGCCAGCAGTTCGTCGGGGGCCCAGCATTTT. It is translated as CASSSSGAQHF.

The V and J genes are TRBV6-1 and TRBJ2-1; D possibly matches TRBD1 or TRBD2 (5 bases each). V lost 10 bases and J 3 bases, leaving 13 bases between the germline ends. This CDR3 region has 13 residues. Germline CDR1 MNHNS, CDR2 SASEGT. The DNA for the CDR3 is TGTGCCACCAGGTCGGGGCACTACAATGAGCAGTTCTTC. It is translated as CATRSGHYNEQFF.

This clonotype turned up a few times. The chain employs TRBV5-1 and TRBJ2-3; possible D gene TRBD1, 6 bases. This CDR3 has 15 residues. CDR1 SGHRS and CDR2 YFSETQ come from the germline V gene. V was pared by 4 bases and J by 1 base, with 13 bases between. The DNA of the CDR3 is TGCGCCAGCAGCCCGGGACACACTGGCACAGATACGCAGTATTTT. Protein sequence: CASSPGHTGTDTQYF.

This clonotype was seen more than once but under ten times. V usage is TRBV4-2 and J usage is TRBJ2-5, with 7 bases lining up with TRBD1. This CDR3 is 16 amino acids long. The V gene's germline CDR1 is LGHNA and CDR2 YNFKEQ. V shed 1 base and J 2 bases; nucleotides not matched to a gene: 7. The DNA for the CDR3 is TGTGCCAGCAGCCAAGGTCCGGACAGGTCACAAGAGACCCAGTACTTC. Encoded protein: CASSQGPDRSQETQYF.

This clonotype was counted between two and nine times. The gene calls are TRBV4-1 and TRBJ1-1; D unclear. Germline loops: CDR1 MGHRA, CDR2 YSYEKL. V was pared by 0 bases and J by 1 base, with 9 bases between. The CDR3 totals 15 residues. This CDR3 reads CASSQDSGTNTEAFF. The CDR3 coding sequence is TGCGCCAGCAGCCAAGATTCCGGTACGAACACTGAAGCTTTCTTT.

The CDR3, as DNA: TGTGCCAGCAAGCCCCGGGACAGGGGACCTAAGACCCCTAGCACAGATACGCAGTATTTT. It specifies CASKPRDRGPKTPSTDTQYF. The rearrangement links TRBV11-1 to TRBJ2-3; TRBD1 matches at 10 bases. With V trimmed by 7 bases and J by 0 bases, 19 bases remained unmatched. The CDR3 has 20 residues. Germline values: CDR1 SGHAT, CDR2 FQDESV (reference sequence).

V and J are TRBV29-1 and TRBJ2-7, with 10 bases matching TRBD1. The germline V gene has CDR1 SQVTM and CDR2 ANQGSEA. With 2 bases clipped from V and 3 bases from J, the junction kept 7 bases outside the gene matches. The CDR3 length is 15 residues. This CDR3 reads CSVEWDRGFHYEQYF. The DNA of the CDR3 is TGCAGCGTTGAATGGGACAGGGGATTTCACTACGAGCAGTACTTC.

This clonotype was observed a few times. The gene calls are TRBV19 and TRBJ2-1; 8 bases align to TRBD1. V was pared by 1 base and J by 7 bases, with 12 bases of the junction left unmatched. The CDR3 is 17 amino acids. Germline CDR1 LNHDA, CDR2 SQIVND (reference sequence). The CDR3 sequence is CASSIGTPGGSKNEQFF. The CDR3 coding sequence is TGTGCCAGTAGTATAGGGACCCCAGGGGGCAGTAAGAATGAGCAGTTCTTC.

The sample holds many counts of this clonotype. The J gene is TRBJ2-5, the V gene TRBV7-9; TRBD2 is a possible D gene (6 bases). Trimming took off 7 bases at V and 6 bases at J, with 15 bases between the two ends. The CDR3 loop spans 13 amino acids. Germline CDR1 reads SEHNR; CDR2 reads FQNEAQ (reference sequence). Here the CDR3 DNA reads TGTGCCAGCATCGGGAGTCTTAGCAAGACCCAGTACTTC. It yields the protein CASIGSLSKTQYF.

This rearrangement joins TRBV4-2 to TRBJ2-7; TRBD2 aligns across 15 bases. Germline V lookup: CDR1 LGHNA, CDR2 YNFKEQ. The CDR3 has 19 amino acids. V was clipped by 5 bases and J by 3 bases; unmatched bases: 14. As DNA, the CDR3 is TGTGCCAGCAGCATAAGGGGACTAGCGGGAGGCCTACCGTACTACGAGCAGTACTTC. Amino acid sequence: CASSIRGLAGGLPYYEQYF.

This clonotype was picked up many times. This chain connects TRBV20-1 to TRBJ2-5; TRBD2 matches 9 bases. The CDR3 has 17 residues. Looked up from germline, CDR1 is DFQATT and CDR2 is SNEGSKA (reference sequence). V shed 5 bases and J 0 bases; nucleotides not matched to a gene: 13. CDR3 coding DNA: TGCAGTGCTCCCTTGGGTGTAGCGGGAGCTTACCAAGAGACCCAGTACTTC. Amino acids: CSAPLGVAGAYQETQYF.

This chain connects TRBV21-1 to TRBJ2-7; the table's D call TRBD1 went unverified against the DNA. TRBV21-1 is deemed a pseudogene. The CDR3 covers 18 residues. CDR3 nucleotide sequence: TGTGCCAGCAGCAAACTACCGGGACAGGGACCGATCTCCTACGAGCAGTACTTC. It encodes CASSKLPGQGPISYEQYF.

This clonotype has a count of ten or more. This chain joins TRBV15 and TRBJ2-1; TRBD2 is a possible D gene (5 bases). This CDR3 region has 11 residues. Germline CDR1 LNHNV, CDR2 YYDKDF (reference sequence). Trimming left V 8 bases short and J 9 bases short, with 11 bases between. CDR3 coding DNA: TGTGCCACCTCTCGGACTGGTGAGCAGTTCTTC. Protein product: CATSRTGEQFF.

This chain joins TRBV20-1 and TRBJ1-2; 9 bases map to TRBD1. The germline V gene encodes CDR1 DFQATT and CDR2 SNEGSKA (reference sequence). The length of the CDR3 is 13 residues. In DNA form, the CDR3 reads TGCAGCACGCGGGGACAGGGCCTTTATGGCTACACCTTC. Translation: CSTRGQGLYGYTF.

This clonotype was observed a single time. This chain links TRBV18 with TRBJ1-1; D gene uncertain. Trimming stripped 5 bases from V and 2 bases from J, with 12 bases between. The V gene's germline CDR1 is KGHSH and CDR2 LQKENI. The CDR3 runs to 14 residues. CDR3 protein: CASSTISVNTEAFF. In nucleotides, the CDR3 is TGTGCCAGCTCAACTATCTCGGTAAACACTGAAGCTTTCTTT.

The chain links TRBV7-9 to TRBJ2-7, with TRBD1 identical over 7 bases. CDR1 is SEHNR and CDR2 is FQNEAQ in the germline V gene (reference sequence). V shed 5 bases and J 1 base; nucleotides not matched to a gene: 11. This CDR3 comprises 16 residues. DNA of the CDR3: TGTGCCAGCAGCAAGAAAACGGGACAGCCTTCCTACGAGCAGTACTTC. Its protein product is CASSKKTGQPSYEQYF.

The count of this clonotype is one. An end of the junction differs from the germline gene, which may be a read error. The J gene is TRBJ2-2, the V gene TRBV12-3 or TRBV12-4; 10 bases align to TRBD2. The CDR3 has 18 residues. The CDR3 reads CARSLPRLAGDPTGELFF. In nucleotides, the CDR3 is TGTGCCCGCAGTTTACCCCGCCTAGCGGGAGACCCCACCGGGGAGCTGTTTTTT.

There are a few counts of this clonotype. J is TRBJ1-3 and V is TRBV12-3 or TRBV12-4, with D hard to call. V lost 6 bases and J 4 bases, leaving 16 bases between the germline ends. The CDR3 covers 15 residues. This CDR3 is CASRKGPIEGNTIYF. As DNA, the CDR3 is TGTGCCAGCAGGAAAGGGCCAATCGAAGGAAACACCATATATTTT.